This T cell receptor (beta chain) was profiled in a study of tissue T cells after allogeneic stem cell transplantation. Study conclusions and caveats: Tissue-detected TCR repertoire was only partly captured by blood and spleen T cells. Across patients, clones rarely overlapped, yet motif clusters were shared tissue-specifically. The study did not identify alloreactive or antigen-specific tissue TCRs, and some clones might be persisting host cells.

As to this clone: Its target is unknown. Gene names and germline refer to mouse.

TCRbeta CDR3 was sequenced at survey depth with template counts. Only in-frame clones appear in the TCRdb table, and some are missing; sequencing was by immunoSEQ multiplex PCR. This sample has approximately 47,000 clones, with roughly 73% found just once. The sample was sorted cells pooled from one or two spleens. This TCR derives from a pool of C57BL/6 mice in good health.

Partial CDR3 DNA: TGTGCTAGCAGTTTAACAGGGTGGGACACAGAAGTCTTC. This encodes CASSLTGWDTEVF. The whole CDR3 reads CASSLTGWDTEVFF. The chain has TRBV29 and TRBJ1-1, with a tentative D call TRBD1 (6 bases). Read coverage stops 1 residue before the CDR3 terminus; the germline J gene supplies the remainder. V was shortened by 2 bases and J by 3 bases, with 10 bases between the two germline ends. This CDR3 is built from 14 residues. Germline V gene sequence: CDR1 MSHET, CDR2 SYDVDS.